Following are 25 T cell receptor beta chains from one sample sequenced in a study of lymphopenia after photon versus proton radiotherapy. Only in-frame clones appear in the TCRdb table, and some are missing; sequencing was by immunoSEQ multiplex PCR. The sample consists of around 64,000 clones, approximately 86% of them appearing once. Specimen: peripheral blood, collected from a patient treated with proton-based radiotherapy. The receptor set was obtained from a man older than 75 with esophageal cancer.

This clone was seen once. V and J are TRBV10-3 and TRBJ2-1; no clear D. V was shortened by 2 bases and J by 5 bases, with 10 bases between the two germline ends. The germline V gene has CDR1 ENHRY and CDR2 SYGVKD. This CDR3 spans 14 amino acids. The CDR3 DNA reads TGTGCCATCAGTGAGCCTGGACGGGACAATGAGCAGTTCTTC. Residues: CAISEPGRDNEQFF.

This chain uses TRBV19 with TRBJ1-2, with 8 positions matching TRBD1. CDR1 and CDR2 (germline): LNHDA, SQIVND (reference sequence). Trimming took 6 bases from V and 4 from J; bases not matched to a gene: 4. This CDR3 has 13 amino acids. The CDR3, as DNA: TGTGCCAGTAGCCAGGGGGCTTCCTATGGCTACACCTTC. This gives the protein CASSQGASYGYTF. Full variable domain (missing parts from reference TRBV19 and TRBJ1-2): DGGITQSPKYLFRKEGQNVTLSCEQNLNHDAMYWYRQDPGQGLRLIYYSQIVNDFQKGDIAEGYSVSREKKESFPLTVTSAQKNPTAFYLCASSQGASYGYTFGSGTRLTVV.

The chain carries TRBV7-9 and TRBJ2-5; possible D gene TRBD2, 6 bases. The CDR3 sequence is 17 residues long. Trimming shortened V by 1 base and J by 5 bases, and 20 bases separated the two germline ends. Germline CDR1 is SEHNR and CDR2 is FQNEAQ (reference sequence). DNA for the CDR3: TGTGCCAGCAGCTTAGAACGAGGTGCCGGGGGTTGGGAGACCCAGTACTTC. Protein sequence: CASSLERGAGGWETQYF.

This clone appeared a few times. The CDR3 nucleotides are TGTGCCAGCAGCCTTAGCCGGAATTCACCCCTCCACTTT. This translates into CASSLSRNSPLHF. This chain connects TRBV7-9 to TRBJ1-6, with D unclear. Germline lookup yields CDR1 SEHNR and CDR2 FQNEAQ (reference sequence). The CDR3 consists of 13 residues. Trimming took 5 bases from V and 7 from J, leaving 9 bases between them.

The chain links TRBV18 to TRBJ2-6, with D possibly matching TRBD2 (6 bases). V dropped 0 bases and J dropped 1 base, with 13 bases sitting between them. In germline, CDR1 is KGHSH, CDR2 LQKENI. The CDR3 spans 18 residues. The CDR3 sequence: CASSPPYGRESGANVLTF. The CDR3 DNA sequence: TGTGCCAGCTCACCACCTTACGGTCGGGAGTCTGGGGCCAACGTCCTGACTTTC.

V is TRBV18 and J is TRBJ2-7; TRBD2 matches at 8 bases. The J call may be wrong; the DNA end is better matched by TRBJ2-5. This CDR3 comprises 15 residues. Germline V CDR1 and CDR2: KGHSH, LQKENI. CDR3 in amino acids: CASSPAAGAGETQYF. CDR3 coding DNA: TGTGCCAGCTCACCCGCAGCGGGGGCGGGAGAGACCCAGTACTTC.

This sequence joins TRBV10-3 and TRBJ2-7, with D tentatively TRBD1 (6 bases). Germline V gives CDR1 ENHRY, CDR2 SYGVKD. This CDR3 contains 14 residues. The V and J ends lost 7 bases and 2 bases respectively, with 15 bases between them. CDR3 DNA sequence: TGTGCCATCACCTCAGGACAGAATGCCTACGAGCAGTACTTC. Its translation: CAITSGQNAYEQYF.

The chain recombines TRBV19 with TRBJ2-7; D uncertain. CDR1 LNHDA and CDR2 SQIVND come from the germline V gene (reference sequence). The CDR3 is 13 amino acids. V lost 4 bases and J 1 base, leaving 8 bases between the germline ends. CDR3 region: CASSTVGSYEQYF. The CDR3 DNA is TGTGCCAGTAGTACTGTGGGATCCTACGAGCAGTACTTC.

This clone has a handful of counts. J is TRBJ1-1 and V is TRBV7-9, with D unclear. The CDR3 is 14 residues long. Trimming took off 8 bases at V and 3 bases at J, with 16 bases between the two ends. The germline V gene has CDR1 SEHNR and CDR2 FQNEAQ (reference sequence). The CDR3 sequence: CASVWGGPDTEAFF. CDR3 nucleotides: TGTGCCAGCGTATGGGGAGGGCCCGACACTGAAGCTTTCTTT.

The chain uses TRBV6-5 and TRBJ1-2; D might be TRBD1 (5 bases). This CDR3 region has 13 residues. CDR1 MNHEY and CDR2 SVGAGI come from the germline V gene. With 6 bases removed from V and 6 bases from J, the gap between germline ends came to 14 bases. This chain's CDR3 is CASSHPSGDGYTF. CDR3 sequence (DNA): TGTGCCAGCAGCCACCCCTCGGGGGATGGCTACACCTTC.

This clone was counted a few times. The chain links TRBV5-1 to TRBJ2-3, with D maybe TRBD2 (6 bases). The CDR3 is made up of 14 amino acids. Germline CDR1 is SGHRS and CDR2 is YFSETQ. Deletions cut 6 bases from V and 0 bases from J, with 11 bases between. The CDR3 reads CASIRGGSTDTQYF. Here the CDR3 DNA reads TGCGCCAGCATACGGGGAGGTAGCACAGATACGCAGTATTTT.

The V call is TRBV6-6, the J call TRBJ1-4; D possibly corresponds to TRBD1 (5 bases). V was trimmed by 6 bases and J by 5 bases, leaving 16 bases between them. The CDR3 extends over 15 amino acids. The germline V gene encodes CDR1 MNHNY and CDR2 SVGAGI (reference sequence). The CDR3 loop is CASSQGDGANEKLFF. The CDR3 bases are TGTGCCAGCAGCCAAGGGGACGGAGCCAATGAAAAACTGTTTTTT.

The chain has TRBV28 and TRBJ2-3; D perhaps matches TRBD2 (6 bases). There are 14 residues in the CDR3. V shed 7 bases and J shed 1 base, with 12 bases lying between them. CDR1 and CDR2 (germline): MDHEN, SYDVKM. The CDR3 DNA reads as TGTGCCAGCACCACGGGGGAGGGCACAGATACGCAGTATTTT. It yields the protein CASTTGEGTDTQYF.

The sample holds a few counts of this clone. This chain connects TRBV28 to TRBJ1-1; TRBD1 matches 10 bases. Germline V lookup: CDR1 MDHEN, CDR2 SYDVKM. V shed 6 bases and J 2 bases; nucleotides not matched to a gene: 3. This CDR3 contains 14 residues. The CDR3 region is CASSKTGGNTEAFF. CDR3 DNA: TGTGCCAGCAGCAAGACAGGGGGCAACACTGAAGCTTTCTTT.

This chain uses TRBV6-5 with TRBJ2-7; 13 bases line up with TRBD2. The V and J ends lost 7 bases and 4 bases, in that order; junction bases with no gene match: 7. The CDR3 contains 15 residues. Germline V gene lookup returns CDR1 MNHEY and CDR2 SVGAGI. CDR3 loop: CASKGLAGLLYEQYF. CDR3 sequence (DNA): TGTGCCAGCAAGGGACTAGCGGGACTTTTATACGAGCAGTACTTC.

This clone was seen a handful of times. The chain recombines TRBV2 with TRBJ1-2; a possible D gene is TRBD1 (5 bases). This CDR3 is 16 amino acids long. V was shortened by 4 bases and J by 7 bases, with 22 bases between the two germline ends. Germline CDR1 is SNHLY and CDR2 is FYNNEI. The CDR3 bases are TGTGCCAGCAGTGGAATGCATACGGCAGGGTCTGGTGGCTACACCTTC. Translation: CASSGMHTAGSGGYTF. The entire variable domain, with the rest obtained from reference TRBV2 and TRBJ1-2, is as follows: EPEVTQTPSHQVTQMGQEVILRCVPISNHLYFYWYRQILGQKVEFLVSFYNNEISEKSEIFDDQFSVERPDGSNFTLKIRSTKLEDSAMYFCASSGMHTAGSGGYTFGSGTRLTVV.

This chain uses TRBV7-2 with TRBJ1-1, with TRBD1 as a possible D gene (5 bases). The germline gives CDR1 SGHTA, CDR2 FQGNSA. The V and J ends lost 1 base and 11 bases respectively, with 11 bases between them. The CDR3 totals 12 residues. Here the CDR3 DNA reads TGTGCCAGCAGCTTAGGTCAGGGAGCGGCTTTCTTT. Protein product: CASSLGQGAAFF.

This chain uses TRBV4-1 with TRBJ2-1, with 10 bases matching TRBD2. Germline trimming cut 5 bases from V and 7 bases from J; bases unmatched to any gene: 11. The CDR3 length is 16 residues. Germline assignment: CDR1 MGHRA and CDR2 YSYEKL. CDR3 sequence: CASSSKASGRRNEQFF. CDR3 DNA: TGCGCCAGCAGCTCGAAGGCTAGCGGGAGAAGAAATGAGCAGTTCTTC.

In its sample, this clone was seen a few times. The V gene is TRBV18, the J gene TRBJ1-2, with D perhaps matching TRBD1 (5 bases). Trimming removed 2 bases at V and 8 bases at J, with 21 bases between. Germline V gives CDR1 KGHSH, CDR2 LQKENI. The CDR3 has 16 amino acids. CDR3 coding DNA: TGTGCCAGCTCACCAATTAGGGACTTAGAGGCGGGAGGCTACACCTTC. It translates to CASSPIRDLEAGGYTF.

V is TRBV7-2 and J is TRBJ2-2; TRBD2 might be the D (6 bases). The V end was cut by 0 bases, the J end by 8 bases, with 10 bases between. Germline V gene data show CDR1 as SGHTA and CDR2 as FQGNSA. The length of the CDR3 is 14 residues. The CDR3 bases are TGTGCCAGCAGCTTAGCTGGAGGGAGTGGGGAGCTGTTTTTT. Amino acid sequence: CASSLAGGSGELFF. The variable domain in full, completed from reference TRBV7-2 and TRBJ2-2, reads GAGVSQSPSNKVTEKGKDVELRCDPISGHTALYWYRQSLGQGLEFLIYFQGNSAPDKSGLPSDRFSAERTGGSVSTLTIQRTQQEDSAVYLCASSLAGGSGELFFGEGSRLTVL.

This chain connects TRBV11-2 to TRBJ2-3, with D possibly TRBD2 on 6 matching bases. The length of the CDR3 is 18 residues. The germline V gene has CDR1 SGHAT and CDR2 FQNNGV. The V and J ends lost 5 bases and 1 base respectively, with 22 bases between them. The CDR3 region is CASSPRGSGPFRTDTQYF. Here the CDR3 DNA reads TGTGCCAGCAGCCCCCGGGGGTCGGGCCCGTTTCGCACAGATACGCAGTATTTT.

The chain joins TRBV7-8 to TRBJ1-2; D is undetermined. V was clipped by 5 bases and J by 3 bases, with 13 bases between them. This CDR3 has 14 residues. Germline CDR1 and CDR2: SGHVS and FQNEAQ. The chain's CDR3 is CASSPRAEYYGYTF. The CDR3 DNA follows: TGTGCCAGCAGCCCCCGGGCCGAGTACTATGGCTACACCTTC.

The rearrangement joins TRBV4-2 to TRBJ2-5; possibly TRBD2 for D (5 bases). V lost 5 bases and J 1 base, leaving 14 bases between the germline ends. Germline V gene lookup returns CDR1 LGHNA and CDR2 YNFKEQ. The length of the CDR3 is 15 residues. The CDR3 DNA is TGTGCCAGCAGCGCAGCAACTAGATCCCAAGAGACCCAGTACTTC. Protein: CASSAATRSQETQYF.

This sequence joins TRBV7-2 and TRBJ2-7; the D gene is possibly TRBD1 (5 bases). This CDR3 spans 14 amino acids. The V gene's germline CDR1 is SGHTA and CDR2 FQGNSA. V was trimmed by 6 bases and J by 7 bases, leaving 19 bases between them. The CDR3 is CASSRQPYVGEQYF. The CDR3 nucleotides read TGTGCCAGCAGTCGACAGCCCTACGTGGGGGAGCAGTACTTC. The complete variable domain, with remaining parts taken from reference TRBV7-2 and TRBJ2-7, reads GAGVSQSPSNKVTEKGKDVELRCDPISGHTALYWYRQSLGQGLEFLIYFQGNSAPDKSGLPSDRFSAERTGGSVSTLTIQRTQQEDSAVYLCASSRQPYVGEQYFGPGTRLTVT.

The chain recombines TRBV27 with TRBJ2-3, with no clear D. Trimming left V 3 bases short and J 0 bases short, with 10 bases between. Germline V gene lookup returns CDR1 MNHEY and CDR2 SMNVEV (reference sequence). This CDR3 has 15 amino acids. The CDR3 reads CASSFGYFSTDTQYF. DNA of the CDR3: TGTGCCAGCAGTTTTGGCTACTTTAGCACAGATACGCAGTATTTT.